This T cell receptor beta chain stems from a study of cytomegalovirus exposure and HLA in healthy donors. 13 Jbeta primers and 60 Vbeta primers were used for the PCR. The protocol was immunoSEQ multiplex PCR, while the TCRdb copy is restricted to in-frame clones and leaves out a portion. Of under 250,000 clones listed, roughly 78% were seen once; the top ten hold about 4.6%. The sequence came from a woman in her twenties or thirties in good health and CMV-seropositive. The sequenced sample was PBMCs.

Here the CDR3 reads CASIPGSGTTYNEQFF. The CDR3 nucleotides are TGTGCCAGCATCCCGGGGTCGGGTACGACCTACAATGAGCAGTTCTTC. The chain has TRBV5-5 and TRBJ2-1, with D possibly TRBD2 on 5 matching bases. CDR3 length: 16 amino acids. Trimming left V 6 bases short and J 2 bases short, with 18 bases between. Germline lookup yields CDR1 SGHKS and CDR2 YYEKEE (reference sequence).